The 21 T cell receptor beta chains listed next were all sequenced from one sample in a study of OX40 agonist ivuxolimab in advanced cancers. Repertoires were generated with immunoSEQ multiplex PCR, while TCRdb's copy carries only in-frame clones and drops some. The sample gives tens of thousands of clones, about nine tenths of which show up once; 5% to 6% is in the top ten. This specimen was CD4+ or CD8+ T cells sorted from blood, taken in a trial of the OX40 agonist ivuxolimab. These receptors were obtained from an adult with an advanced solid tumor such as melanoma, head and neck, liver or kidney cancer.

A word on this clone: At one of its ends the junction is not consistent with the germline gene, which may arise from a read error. CDR3 loop: CASSFLGGQGAYSSPLHF. CDR3 DNA sequence: TGCGCCAGCAGCTTTCTGGGTGGACAGGGGGCATATAGTTCACCCCTCCACTTT. J is TRBJ1-6 and V is TRBV5-1, with 11 positions matching TRBD1. Germline assignment: CDR1 SGHRS and CDR2 YFSETQ. This CDR3 is 18 amino acids long.

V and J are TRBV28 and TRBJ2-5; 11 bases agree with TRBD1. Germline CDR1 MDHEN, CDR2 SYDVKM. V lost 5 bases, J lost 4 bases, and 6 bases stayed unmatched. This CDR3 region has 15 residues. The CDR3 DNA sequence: TGTGCCAGCAGTGCCCGGACAGGGGGCGGAGAGACCCAGTACTTC. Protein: CASSARTGGGETQYF.

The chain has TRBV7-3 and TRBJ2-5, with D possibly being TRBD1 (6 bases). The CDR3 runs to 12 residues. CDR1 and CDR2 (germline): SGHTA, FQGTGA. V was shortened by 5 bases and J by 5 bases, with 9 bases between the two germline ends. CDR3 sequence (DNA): TGTGCCAGCAGCAGAACAGGGGAGACCCAGTACTTC. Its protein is CASSRTGETQYF.

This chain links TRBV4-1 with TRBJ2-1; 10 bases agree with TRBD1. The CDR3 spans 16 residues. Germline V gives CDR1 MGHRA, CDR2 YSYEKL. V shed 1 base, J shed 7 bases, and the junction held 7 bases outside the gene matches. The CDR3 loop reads CASSQALGQGRNEQFF. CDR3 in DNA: TGCGCCAGCAGCCAAGCCCTGGGACAGGGGAGGAATGAGCAGTTCTTC.

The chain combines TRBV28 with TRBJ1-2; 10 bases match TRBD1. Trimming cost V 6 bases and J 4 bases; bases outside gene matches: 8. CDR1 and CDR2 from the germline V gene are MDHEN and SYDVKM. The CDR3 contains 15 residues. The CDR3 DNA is TGTGCCAGCAGCCTCGACAGGGGGCAGGTCTATGGCTACACCTTC. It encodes CASSLDRGQVYGYTF.

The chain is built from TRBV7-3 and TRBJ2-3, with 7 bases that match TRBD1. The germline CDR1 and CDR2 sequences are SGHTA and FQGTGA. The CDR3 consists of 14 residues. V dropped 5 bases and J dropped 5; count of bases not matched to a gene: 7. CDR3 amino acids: CASSPDRVGDTQYF. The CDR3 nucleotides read TGTGCCAGCAGCCCAGACAGGGTGGGAGATACGCAGTATTTT.

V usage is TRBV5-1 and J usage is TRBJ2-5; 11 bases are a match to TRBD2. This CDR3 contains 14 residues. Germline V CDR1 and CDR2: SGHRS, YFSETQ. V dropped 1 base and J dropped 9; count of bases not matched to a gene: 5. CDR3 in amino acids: CASSLTSGGGAQYF. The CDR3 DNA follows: TGCGCCAGCAGCTTGACTAGCGGGGGAGGGGCCCAGTACTTC. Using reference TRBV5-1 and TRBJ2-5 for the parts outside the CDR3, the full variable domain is KAGVTQTPRYLIKTRGQQVTLSCSPISGHRSVSWYQQTPGQGLQFLFEYFSETQRNKGNFPGRFSGRQFSNSRSEMNVSTLELGDSALYLCASSLTSGGGAQYFGPGTRLLVL.

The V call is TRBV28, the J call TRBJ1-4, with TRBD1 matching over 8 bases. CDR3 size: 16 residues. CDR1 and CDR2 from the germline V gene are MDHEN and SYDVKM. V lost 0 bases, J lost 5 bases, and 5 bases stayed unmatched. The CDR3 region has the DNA TGTGCCAGCAGTTTATGGGGGACAGGTGGGAATGAAAAACTGTTTTTT. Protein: CASSLWGTGGNEKLFF.

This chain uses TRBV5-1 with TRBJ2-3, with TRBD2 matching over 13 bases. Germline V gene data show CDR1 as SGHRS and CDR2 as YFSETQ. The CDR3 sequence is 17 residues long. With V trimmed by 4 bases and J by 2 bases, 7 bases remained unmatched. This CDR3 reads CASSPGTSGDFTDTQYF. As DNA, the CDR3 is TGCGCCAGCAGCCCCGGGACTAGCGGGGATTTCACAGATACGCAGTATTTT.

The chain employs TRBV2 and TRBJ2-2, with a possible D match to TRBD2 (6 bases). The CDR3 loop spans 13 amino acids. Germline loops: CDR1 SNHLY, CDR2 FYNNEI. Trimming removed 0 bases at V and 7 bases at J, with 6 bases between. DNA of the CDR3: TGTGCCAGCAGTGAAGCGGGGGGCGGGGAGCTGTTTTTT. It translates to CASSEAGGGELFF.

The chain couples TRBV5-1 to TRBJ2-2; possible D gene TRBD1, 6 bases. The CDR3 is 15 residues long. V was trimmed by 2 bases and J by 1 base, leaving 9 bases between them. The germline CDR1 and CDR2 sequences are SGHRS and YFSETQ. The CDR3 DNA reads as TGCGCCAGCAGCTTTATAGGGGGGAACACCGGGGAGCTGTTTTTT. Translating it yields CASSFIGGNTGELFF. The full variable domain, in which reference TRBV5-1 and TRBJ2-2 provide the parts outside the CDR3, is KAGVTQTPRYLIKTRGQQVTLSCSPISGHRSVSWYQQTPGQGLQFLFEYFSETQRNKGNFPGRFSGRQFSNSRSEMNVSTLELGDSALYLCASSFIGGNTGELFFGEGSRLTVL.

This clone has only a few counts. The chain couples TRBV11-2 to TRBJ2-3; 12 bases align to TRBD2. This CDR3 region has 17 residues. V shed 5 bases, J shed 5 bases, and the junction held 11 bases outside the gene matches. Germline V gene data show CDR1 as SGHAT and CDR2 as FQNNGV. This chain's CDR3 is CASSQRLAGVVGDTQYF. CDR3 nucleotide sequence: TGTGCCAGCAGCCAAAGACTAGCGGGAGTAGTGGGAGATACGCAGTATTTT.

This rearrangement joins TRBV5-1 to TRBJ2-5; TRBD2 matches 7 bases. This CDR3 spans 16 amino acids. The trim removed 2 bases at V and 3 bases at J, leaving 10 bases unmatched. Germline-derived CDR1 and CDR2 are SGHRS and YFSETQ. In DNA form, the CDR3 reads TGCGCCAGCAGCTTCGGCGGACTAGTACCAGAAGAGACCCAGTACTTC. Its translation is CASSFGGLVPEETQYF.

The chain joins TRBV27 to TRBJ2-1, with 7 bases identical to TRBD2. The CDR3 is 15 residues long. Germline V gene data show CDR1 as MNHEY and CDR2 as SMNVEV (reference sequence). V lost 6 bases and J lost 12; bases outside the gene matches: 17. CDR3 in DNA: TGTGCCAGCAGAACTAGTCAGCCTGGGAGGGCCCGGCAGTTCTTC. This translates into CASRTSQPGRARQFF.

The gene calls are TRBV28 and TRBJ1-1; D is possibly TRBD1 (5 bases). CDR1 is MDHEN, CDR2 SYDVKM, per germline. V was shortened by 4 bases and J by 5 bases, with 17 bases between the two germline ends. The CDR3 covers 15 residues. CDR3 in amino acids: CASSSQGAARTEAFF. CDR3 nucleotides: TGTGCCAGCAGTTCTCAGGGAGCCGCCAGGACTGAAGCTTTCTTT.

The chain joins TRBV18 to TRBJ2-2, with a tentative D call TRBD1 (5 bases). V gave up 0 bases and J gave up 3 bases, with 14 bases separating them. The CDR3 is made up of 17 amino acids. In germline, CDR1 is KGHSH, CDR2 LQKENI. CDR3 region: CASSPPRALGDTGELFF. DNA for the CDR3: TGTGCCAGCTCACCACCCCGGGCCCTAGGGGACACCGGGGAGCTGTTTTTT.

The CDR3 DNA reads as TGTGCCTGGAGTCCAAAGGGGACACTCGATCAGCCCCAGCATTTT. Amino acid sequence: CAWSPKGTLDQPQHF. The chain is built from TRBV30 and TRBJ1-5; tentative D call: TRBD1 (6 bases). Per germline, CDR1 GTSNPN and CDR2 SVGIG (reference sequence). This CDR3 region has 15 residues. Trimming shortened V by 2 bases and J by 5 bases, and 16 bases separated the two germline ends.

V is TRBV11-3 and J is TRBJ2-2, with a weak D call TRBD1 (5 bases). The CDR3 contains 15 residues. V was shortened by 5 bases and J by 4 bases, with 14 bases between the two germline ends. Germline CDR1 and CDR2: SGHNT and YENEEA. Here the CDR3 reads CASSPTTATTGELFF. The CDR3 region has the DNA TGTGCCAGCAGCCCGACGACAGCGACCACCGGGGAGCTGTTTTTT.

DNA of the CDR3: TGCAGCGTTGAAAAAGGGAATGGCTACACCTTC. Encoded protein: CSVEKGNGYTF. The rearrangement joins TRBV29-1 to TRBJ1-2; D is uncertain. The ends were cut back, 2 bases at V and 6 bases at J, with 7 bases in the middle. CDR1 is SQVTM, CDR2 ANQGSEA, per germline. CDR3 length equals 11 residues.

CDR3 nucleotide sequence: TGCGCCAGCAGCCAAGATCCGTCAGGGGGGGTAAGCTACACCTTC. This translates into CASSQDPSGGVSYTF. This rearrangement joins TRBV4-1 to TRBJ1-2, with 7 bases fitting TRBD1. This CDR3 contains 15 residues. In germline, CDR1 is MGHRA, CDR2 YSYEKL. The J segment lost 9 bases and the V segment lost 0 bases, leaving 10 bases of the junction unmatched.

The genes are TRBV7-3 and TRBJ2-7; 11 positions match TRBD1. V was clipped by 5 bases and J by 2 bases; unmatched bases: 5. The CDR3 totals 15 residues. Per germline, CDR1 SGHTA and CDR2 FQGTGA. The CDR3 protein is CASSTGTGGPYEQYF. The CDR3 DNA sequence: TGTGCCAGCAGCACTGGGACAGGGGGTCCCTACGAGCAGTACTTC.